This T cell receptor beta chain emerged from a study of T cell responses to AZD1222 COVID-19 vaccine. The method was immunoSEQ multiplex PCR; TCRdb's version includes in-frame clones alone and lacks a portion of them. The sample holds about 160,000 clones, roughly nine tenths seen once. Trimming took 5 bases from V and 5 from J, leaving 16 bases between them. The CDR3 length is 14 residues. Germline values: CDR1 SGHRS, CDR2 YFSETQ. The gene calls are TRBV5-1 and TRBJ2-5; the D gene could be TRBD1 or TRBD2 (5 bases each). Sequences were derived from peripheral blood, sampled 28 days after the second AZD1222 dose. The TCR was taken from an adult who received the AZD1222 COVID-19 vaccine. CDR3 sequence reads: CASSPQTWGETQYF. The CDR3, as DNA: TGCGCCAGCAGTCCCCAAACCTGGGGGGAGACCCAGTACTTC.